Shown below are 14 T cell receptor beta chains from a single sample sequenced in a study of PD-1 blockade in classical Hodgkin lymphoma. Every single patient, without exception, relapsed after autologous stem cell transplantation, and brentuximab vedotin exposure varied. Here immunoSEQ multiplex PCR was the method, and the copy in TCRdb shows in-frame clones only, minus some. Of under 110,000 clones detected, around 88% appear once; the ten largest clones hold under 8%. Sequenced here: peripheral blood mononuclear cells (PBMCs), sampled before the second cycle of nivolumab. Receptors originate from a human donor with classical Hodgkin lymphoma.

The chain joins TRBV9 to TRBJ2-2; D uncertain. CDR1 SGDLS and CDR2 YYNGEE come from the germline V gene. This CDR3 has 14 amino acids. V gave up 0 bases and J gave up 1 base, with 4 bases separating them. The CDR3 reads CASSVDLNTGELFF. The CDR3 region has the DNA TGTGCCAGCAGCGTAGACTTGAACACCGGGGAGCTGTTTTTT.

J is TRBJ2-6 and V is TRBV19; maybe TRBD2 (5 bases). The CDR3 spans 16 residues. Germline V gene data show CDR1 as LNHDA and CDR2 as SQIVND (reference sequence). V lost 9 bases and J 0 bases, leaving 15 bases between the germline ends. CDR3 sequence (DNA): TGTGCCAGCGGAACGGGGTTATACTCTGGGGCCAACGTCCTGACTTTC. Its protein is CASGTGLYSGANVLTF.

This clone was seen a handful of times. This sequence joins TRBV6-4 and TRBJ2-3; 14 positions match TRBD2. Germline-derived CDR1 and CDR2 are MRHNA and SNTAGT. Trimming took 0 bases from V and 1 from J; bases not matched to a gene: 0. The CDR3 consists of 17 residues. Here the CDR3 reads CASSDSTSGGGTDTQYF. DNA of the CDR3: TGTGCCAGCAGTGACTCGACTAGCGGGGGGGGCACAGATACGCAGTATTTT.

The chain has TRBV4-3 and TRBJ2-7; 11 bases align to TRBD2. The CDR3 covers 14 residues. V shed 5 bases and J 7 bases; nucleotides not matched to a gene: 7. Looked up from germline, CDR1 is LGHNA and CDR2 is YSLEER. For the CDR3, the DNA is TGCGCCAGCAGCAGTAGCGGGGGGGCCCGGGAGCAGTACTTC. Its protein product is CASSSSGGAREQYF.

This sequence joins TRBV5-8 and TRBJ2-1; no firm D call. CDR1 SGHTS and CDR2 YDEGEE come from the germline V gene. The CDR3 covers 14 residues. Trimming took 4 bases from V and 2 from J, leaving 10 bases between them. CDR3 DNA: TGTGCCAGCAGCGACACAGAGACCTACAATGAGCAGTTCTTC. Translating it yields CASSDTETYNEQFF.

This chain joins TRBV6-6 and TRBJ1-4; 7 nucleotides agree with TRBD1. The germline V gene has CDR1 MNHNY and CDR2 SVGAGI (reference sequence). V gave up 3 bases and J gave up 6 bases; unmatched junction bases: 7. The CDR3 is 15 residues long. CDR3 DNA: TGTGCCAGCAGTTATCGACAGGGAACCGATGAAAAACTGTTTTTT. Its protein is CASSYRQGTDEKLFF.

This sequence joins TRBV4-1 and TRBJ2-7; D possibly corresponds to TRBD2 (6 bases). Germline assignment: CDR1 MGHRA and CDR2 YSYEKL. This CDR3 spans 14 amino acids. Trimming cost V 1 base and J 0 bases, with 7 bases left between them. CDR3 DNA: TGCGCCAGCAGCCAAGGGGACTCCTCCTACGAGCAGTACTTC. Translating it yields CASSQGDSSYEQYF.

The chain carries TRBV5-4 and TRBJ1-1; D unresolved. The CDR3 totals 14 residues. Germline-derived CDR1 and CDR2 are SGHNT and YYREEE (reference sequence). Trimming took 0 bases from V and 3 from J, leaving 9 bases between them. This CDR3 is CASSLEGSHTEAFF. CDR3 nucleotides: TGTGCCAGCAGCTTGGAAGGCAGCCACACTGAAGCTTTCTTT.

The genes are TRBV30 and TRBJ2-4, with 11 bases identical to TRBD2. V dropped 3 bases and J dropped 0; count of bases not matched to a gene: 19. This CDR3 comprises 21 residues. Germline values: CDR1 GTSNPN, CDR2 SVGIG (reference sequence). The CDR3 reads CAWRTGLLAGGRVEAKNIQYF. The CDR3 DNA sequence: TGTGCCTGGAGGACGGGATTATTAGCGGGGGGGCGAGTAGAAGCCAAAAACATTCAGTACTTC.

This rearrangement joins TRBV5-1 to TRBJ2-3, with D perhaps TRBD1 (7 bases). Per the germline V gene, CDR1 is SGHRS and CDR2 is YFSETQ. V was cut by 2 bases and J by 3 bases, with 16 bases left in between. The CDR3 consists of 16 residues. The CDR3 region is CASSFQGGILTDTQYF. DNA for the CDR3: TGCGCCAGCAGCTTTCAGGGGGGCATTTTGACAGATACGCAGTATTTT.

This rearrangement joins TRBV7-3 to TRBJ1-2; D uncertain. Trimming removed 0 bases from V and 6 bases from J, with 8 bases in between. Looked up from germline, CDR1 is SGHTA and CDR2 is FQGTGA. The CDR3 has 13 residues. The CDR3 here is CASSLTPWDGYTF. The CDR3 DNA is TGTGCCAGCAGCTTAACCCCATGGGATGGCTACACCTTC. The complete variable domain, with remaining parts taken from reference TRBV7-3 and TRBJ1-2, reads GAGVSQTPSNKVTEKGKYVELRCDPISGHTALYWYRQSLGQGPEFLIYFQGTGAADDSGLPNDRFFAVRPEGSVSTLKIQRTERGDSAVYLCASSLTPWDGYTFGSGTRLTVV.

V gene TRBV5-1 combines with J gene TRBJ2-3; possibly TRBD2 for D (6 bases). The germline CDR1 and CDR2 sequences are SGHRS and YFSETQ. This CDR3 is 14 amino acids long. Trimming stripped 4 bases from V and 8 bases from J, with 17 bases between. The CDR3 DNA reads TGCGCCAGCAGCGGCGCGGGGCGGAGGGCTACGCAGTATTTT. It codes for CASSGAGRRATQYF.

The rearrangement links TRBV13 to TRBJ2-7, with 7 nucleotides matching TRBD1. This CDR3 spans 14 amino acids. V lost 5 bases and J lost 3; bases outside the gene matches: 7. CDR1 and CDR2 (germline): PRHDT, FYEKMQ (reference sequence). The CDR3 loop is CASSARTGNYEQYF. For the CDR3, the DNA is TGTGCCAGCAGCGCGAGGACAGGCAACTACGAGCAGTACTTC.

CDR3 loop: CASSSLTGRTQPQHF. CDR3 in DNA: TGTGCCAGCAGCTCCTTGACAGGGAGAACTCAGCCCCAGCATTTT. The chain carries TRBV11-2 and TRBJ1-5; TRBD1 aligns across 7 bases. Germline V gene sequence: CDR1 SGHAT, CDR2 FQNNGV. V lost 4 bases and J lost 6; bases outside the gene matches: 9. The CDR3 contains 15 residues. Full variable domain (missing parts from reference TRBV11-2 and TRBJ1-5): EAGVAQSPRYKIIEKRQSVAFWCNPISGHATLYWYQQILGQGPKLLIQFQNNGVVDDSQLPKDRFSAERLKGVDSTLKIQPAKLEDSAVYLCASSSLTGRTQPQHFGDGTRLSIL.